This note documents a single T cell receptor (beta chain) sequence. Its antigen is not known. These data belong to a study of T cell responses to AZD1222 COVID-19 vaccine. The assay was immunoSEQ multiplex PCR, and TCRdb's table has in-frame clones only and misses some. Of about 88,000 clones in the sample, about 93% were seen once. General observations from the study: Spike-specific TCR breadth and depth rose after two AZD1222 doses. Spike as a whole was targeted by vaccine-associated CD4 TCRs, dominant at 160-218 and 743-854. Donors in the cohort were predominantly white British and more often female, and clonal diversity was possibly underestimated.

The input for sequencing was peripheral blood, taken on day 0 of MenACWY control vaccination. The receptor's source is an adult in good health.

The CDR3, as DNA: TGTGCCAGTCGTAGCGGGCACTCCTACAATGAGCAGTTCTTC. Amino acid sequence: CASRSGHSYNEQFF. The chain recombines TRBV19 with TRBJ2-1; 7 positions agree with TRBD2. The CDR3 spans 14 residues. Germline CDR1 LNHDA, CDR2 SQIVND (reference sequence). With V trimmed by 8 bases and J by 0 bases, 4 bases remained unmatched.